This T cell receptor (beta chain) was sequenced in a study of T cell responses to AZD1222 COVID-19 vaccine. Generated by immunoSEQ multiplex PCR, the TCRdb table keeps only in-frame clones and is missing some. The sample lists about 110,000 clones; around 82% were seen once. The ends were cut back, 3 bases at V and 0 bases at J, with 34 bases in the middle. CDR3 size: 23 residues. Germline V gene sequence: CDR1 MDHEN, CDR2 SYDVKM. This clone was found a few times. The material was peripheral blood, obtained on day 0 of AZD1222 vaccination. The chain has TRBV28 and TRBJ2-3; D is undetermined. The clonotype comes from an adult in good health. CDR3 DNA sequence: TGTGCCAGCAGTTTTTTATTGTCAGGTTGGTTTACTCCGGAACTGGGTAGCACAGATACGCAGTATTTT. Amino acids: CASSFLLSGWFTPELGSTDTQYF. Based on the CDR3 plus reference TRBV28 and TRBJ2-3, the full variable domain is DVKVTQSSRYLVKRTGEKVFLECVQDMDHENMFWYRQDPGLGLRLIYFSYDVKMKEKGDIPEGYSVSREKKERFSLILESASTNQTSMYLCASSFLLSGWFTPELGSTDTQYFGPGTRLTVL.